This TCR beta chain was documented in a study of shared clonotypes between healthy human individuals. Trimming removed 3 bases from V and 0 bases from J, with 3 bases in between. The CDR3 contains 12 residues. In germline, CDR1 is GTSNPN, CDR2 SVGIG (reference sequence). Produced via immunoSEQ multiplex PCR; TCRdb's table is partial and in-frame only. This sample yields roughly 1 million clones, of which about 76% are seen a single time; 1.4% to 1.5% belongs to the top ten. The chain combines TRBV30 with TRBJ1-3; no clear D gene. Sequenced material: memory CD4+ T cells sorted from blood. Indicated subset: CD45RA-negative fraction. The sequence derives from a young man in good health. CDR3 nucleotide sequence: TGTGCCTGGAGCCGCTCTGGAAACACCATATATTTT. As protein: CAWSRSGNTIYF. The full variable domain, completed using reference TRBV30 and TRBJ1-3, is SQTIHQWPATLVQPVGSPLSLECTVEGTSNPNLYWYRQAAGRGLQLLFYSVGIGQISSEVPQNLSASRPQDRQFILSSKKLLLSDSGFYLCAWSRSGNTIYFGEGSWLTVV.